This passage covers 16 T cell receptor beta chains from one sample sequenced in a study of blood T cell repertoires in COVID-19. Measured with immunoSEQ multiplex PCR; TCRdb has only the in-frame clones, and not every one. Of fewer than 350,000 clones listed, 90% are singletons. Input material: PBMCs or T cells enriched from blood (not recorded which). These receptors all come from a woman between 18 and 30 years old with acute COVID-19.

This clone was counted a single time. The rearrangement joins TRBV18 to TRBJ1-5; TRBD1 matches 8 bases. CDR1 is KGHSH, CDR2 LQKENI, per germline. The V segment lost 5 bases and the J segment 2 bases; nucleotides outside the gene matches: 8. This CDR3 contains 16 residues. CDR3 in DNA: TGTGCCAGCTCATCTAGGGGGACAGGCGGCAATCAGCCCCAGCATTTT. It yields the protein CASSSRGTGGNQPQHF.

In this sample, this clone turned up once. The gene calls are TRBV7-9 and TRBJ1-1, with a possible D match to TRBD1 (5 bases). Germline lookup yields CDR1 SEHNR and CDR2 FQNEAQ (reference sequence). V lost 5 bases, J lost 5 bases, and 21 bases lay in between. This CDR3 has 16 amino acids. The CDR3 coding sequence is TGTGCCAGCAGCCCCTCAGGTGCAGGGCGGAAAACTGAAGCTTTCTTT. Its protein product is CASSPSGAGRKTEAFF.

This rearrangement joins TRBV4-2 to TRBJ1-1; a possible D gene is TRBD1 (6 bases). This CDR3 spans 15 amino acids. The V end was cut by 2 bases, the J end by 1 base, with 11 bases between. The germline CDR1 and CDR2 sequences are LGHNA and YNFKEQ. The CDR3 region is CASSQNTQGNTEAFF. The CDR3 DNA sequence: TGTGCCAGCAGCCAAAATACACAGGGGAACACTGAAGCTTTCTTT.

Of note for this clone: Other DNA sequences in the sample encode the same CDR3. The chain recombines TRBV28 with TRBJ2-1, with 8 bases identical to TRBD2. This CDR3 is built from 14 residues. Germline CDR1 reads MDHEN; CDR2 reads SYDVKM. Trimming cost V 6 bases and J 6 bases; bases outside gene matches: 7. This CDR3 reads CASSLSGGPNEQFF. DNA for the CDR3: TGTGCCAGCAGCCTATCGGGAGGGCCCAATGAGCAGTTCTTC.

V gene TRBV5-4 combines with J gene TRBJ2-7; 14 positions match TRBD2. This CDR3 contains 18 residues. The germline V gene has CDR1 SGHNT and CDR2 YYREEE (reference sequence). V lost 4 bases and J lost 3; bases outside the gene matches: 12. CDR3: CASSAPGLAGDGGYEQYF. CDR3 in DNA: TGTGCCAGCAGCGCCCCGGGACTAGCGGGAGATGGCGGCTACGAGCAGTACTTC.

The rearrangement joins TRBV24-1 to TRBJ2-6, with D possibly being TRBD2 (6 bases). The germline V and J ends were trimmed by 4 bases and 3 bases, with 9 bases remaining between them. The V gene's germline CDR1 is KGHDR and CDR2 SFDVKD. This CDR3 spans 15 amino acids. CDR3 region: CATSEGGYGANVLTF. In DNA form, the CDR3 reads TGTGCCACCAGTGAGGGAGGTTATGGGGCCAACGTCCTGACTTTC.

The chain links TRBV7-9 to TRBJ1-3; the D is unclear. CDR3 length: 14 residues. Germline CDR1 reads SEHNR; CDR2 reads FQNEAQ (reference sequence). V was trimmed by 5 bases and J by 0 bases, leaving 8 bases between them. The CDR3 reads CASSQTYSGNTIYF. The CDR3 bases are TGTGCCAGCAGCCAGACATACTCTGGAAACACCATATATTTT.

This rearrangement joins TRBV7-8 to TRBJ2-1; 11 positions match TRBD2. The CDR3 runs to 16 residues. Germline CDR1 reads SGHVS; CDR2 reads FQNEAQ. V dropped 5 bases and J dropped 9; count of bases not matched to a gene: 12. Here the CDR3 reads CASSGILAGVSIEQFF. CDR3 in DNA: TGTGCCAGCAGCGGGATACTAGCGGGAGTATCTATTGAGCAGTTCTTC.

The chain is built from TRBV27 and TRBJ2-1, with TRBD2 matching over 10 bases. The germline CDR1 and CDR2 sequences are MNHEY and SMNVEV (reference sequence). The CDR3 is 13 amino acids. V lost 4 bases and J lost 14; bases outside the gene matches: 8. In DNA form, the CDR3 reads TGTGCCAGCAGTTGGCTAGCGGGAGCATATGAGTTCTTC. This encodes CASSWLAGAYEFF.

This chain links TRBV7-9 with TRBJ2-1; D is unresolved. The CDR3 consists of 12 residues. The ends were cut back, 5 bases at V and 12 bases at J, with 14 bases in the middle. Germline values: CDR1 SEHNR, CDR2 FQNEAQ (reference sequence). The CDR3 reads CASSLERTGQFF. In DNA, the CDR3 is TGTGCCAGCAGCCTAGAGAGAACCGGGCAGTTCTTC.

The CDR3 nucleotides read TGTGCCAGCTCACCAAGCGCCGGGACAGGGGGCCCCGGGGAGCTGTTTTTT. Translating gives CASSPSAGTGGPGELFF. The V call is TRBV18, the J call TRBJ2-2; TRBD1 matches at 12 bases. Germline V lookup: CDR1 KGHSH, CDR2 LQKENI. J was trimmed by 6 bases and V by 2 bases; bases with no gene match: 7. The CDR3 sequence is 17 residues long.

The V call is TRBV3-1 (or the pseudogene TRBV3-2), the J call TRBJ2-2; 7 bases map to TRBD1. The CDR3 totals 15 residues. Germline-derived CDR1 and CDR2 are LGHDT and YNNKEL (reference sequence). V was clipped by 4 bases and J by 3 bases; unmatched bases: 5. CDR3 coding DNA: TGTGCCAGCAGCCCTCAGACAGGGTACACCGGGGAGCTGTTTTTT. Its protein is CASSPQTGYTGELFF.

The rearrangement joins TRBV7-9 to TRBJ2-7; D is ambiguous. This CDR3 comprises 13 residues. With 0 bases removed from V and 5 bases from J, the gap between germline ends came to 8 bases. From germline, CDR1 is SEHNR and CDR2 FQNEAQ (reference sequence). CDR3 DNA: TGTGCCAGCAGCTTAGCCCAGGCCCACGAGCAGTACTTC. The encoded protein is CASSLAQAHEQYF. Looking up the rest from reference TRBV7-9 and TRBJ2-7 gives the full variable domain: DTGVSQNPRHKITKRGQNVTFRCDPISEHNRLYWYRQTLGQGPEFLTYFQNEAQLEKSRLLSDRFSAERPKGSFSTLEIQRTEQGDSAMYLCASSLAQAHEQYFGPGTRLTVT.

V and J are TRBV6-5 and TRBJ2-5; a weak D match, TRBD2 (5 bases). Germline V gene lookup returns CDR1 MNHEY and CDR2 SVGAGI. This CDR3 is 14 amino acids long. V was cut by 6 bases and J by 4 bases, with 15 bases left in between. The CDR3 bases are TGTGCCAGCAGCCTAGCCCACCCTACAGAGACCCAGTACTTC. Its translation: CASSLAHPTETQYF.

The gene calls are TRBV12-3 or TRBV12-4 and TRBJ1-6, with D perhaps matching TRBD1 (6 bases). The CDR3 covers 12 residues. V was pared by 7 bases and J by 11 bases, with 12 bases between. In DNA, the CDR3 is TGTGCCAGCACCTTACAGGGTGCACCCCTCCACTTT. It translates to CASTLQGAPLHF.

The chain joins TRBV7-9 to TRBJ2-1, with TRBD2 matching over 10 bases. The CDR3 has 16 residues. V gave up 2 bases and J gave up 6 bases; unmatched junction bases: 7. Germline V gene data show CDR1 as SEHNR and CDR2 as FQNEAQ (reference sequence). CDR3 sequence (DNA): TGTGCCAGCAGCTTATGGTTTACTAGCGGGGCCAATGAGCAGTTCTTC. Residues: CASSLWFTSGANEQFF.